Included here is one T cell receptor (beta chain) sequence, with context. This sample stems from a study of blood T cell repertoires in COVID-19. Study background: Both acute and convalescent COVID-19 samples were obtained from the United States, Italy and Spain.

Per the original methods: Amplifying reference gene primers gave estimates of nucleated cell counts. Method: immunoSEQ multiplex PCR; TCRdb's copy keeps in-frame clones and lacks some. V, J and clone size derive from that table, while D and trimming were established from the DNA sequence. The table has around 150,000 clones, approximately 80% seen once. This CDR3 has 12 residues. The V end lost 7 bases, the J end lost 10 bases, and 14 bases lay between the germline ends. V is TRBV12-3 or TRBV12-4 and J is TRBJ2-1; TRBD2 might be the D (5 bases). The source material was peripheral blood. The TCR sequence derives from a woman in her thirties or forties with COVID-19, enrolled during active disease. The CDR3 DNA reads as TGTGCCAGCACCCGGACTGTTAGCGAGCAGTTCTTC. Its protein is CASTRTVSEQFF.